The TCR beta chain under discussion was sequenced for a study of blood T cells in healthy people across ages. Study-wide background: Template switching caught about one barcoded beta molecule for each two T cells. Points from the study as a whole: Significant beta diversity loss was already apparent by age approximately 38, declining roughly linearly. Donors of long life had a larger count of naive CD4+ cells and greater diversity than aged donors.

The study recruited healthy Caucasian donors from Russia who were aged about 6 to 90. The germline V gene has CDR1 SGDLS and CDR2 YYNGEE. The CDR3 has 18 residues. V was cut by 0 bases and J by 7 bases, with 23 bases left in between. Primers used in a second PCR of about 7 to 11 cycles were a sample-barcoded 5' primer and a J-beta primer mix. TCRdb reanalysed the 5' RACE reads using MiXCR and keeps one entry per CDR3 protein. The table includes hundreds of thousands of distinct CDR3 sequences, around 52% detected once. With regard to this clonotype: No antigen is known for it.

This TCR was sampled from a woman older than 75 in good health. The material sequenced was blood. The chain has TRBV9 and TRBJ2-4, with D unresolved. The CDR3 sequence: CASSVASGESAFLNIQYF. The CDR3 DNA sequence: TGTGCCAGCAGCGTAGCCTCAGGAGAATCGGCATTTTTGAACATTCAGTACTTC.